The clone carrying this T cell receptor (beta chain) showed up just a few times. Trimming took 2 bases from V and 10 from J, leaving 8 bases between them. The germline gives CDR1 SEHNR, CDR2 FQNEAQ (reference sequence). CDR3 length: 12 amino acids. This entry belongs to a study of beta chain features in type 1 diabetes. Expressed TCRB transcripts were sequenced, since all the RNA that had been isolated was reverse transcribed. Regulatory, naive and central memory T cell samples averaged approximately 3.9 million reads. Clones were sequenced by immunoSEQ multiplex PCR, and TCRdb holds only the in-frame ones, with some missing. This table holds around 240,000 clones, around 10% found once.

This chain connects TRBV7-9 to TRBJ1-4; D is perhaps TRBD1 (5 bases). Sequenced input: naive CD4+ T cells from blood. The receptor's source is a woman in her late teens or twenties in good health. CDR3 DNA: TGTGCCAGCAGCTTAATCGGGGGAAAACTGTTTTTT. Translating gives CASSLIGGKLFF.